The following is a TCR beta chain sequence with its context. The data were taken from a study of control samples from healthy donors and cancer patients. Only in-frame clones appear in the TCRdb table, and some are missing; sequencing was by immunoSEQ multiplex PCR. The sample lists tens of thousands of clones, approximately 93% occurring once. The clonotype originates from a man between 60 and 75 years old in good health. The sequencing sample was made of blood.

The CDR3 nucleotides read TGTGCCAGCGGGTACTTCGGGGGCAACTATGGCTACACCTTC. Protein product: CASGYFGGNYGYTF. The chain has TRBV19 and TRBJ1-2; weak D call: TRBD1 (6 bases). Trimming left V 9 bases short and J 2 bases short, with 16 bases between. The CDR3 totals 14 residues. Germline V CDR1 and CDR2: LNHDA, SQIVND (reference sequence). Filled out from reference TRBV19 and TRBJ1-2, the complete variable domain reads DGGITQSPKYLFRKEGQNVTLSCEQNLNHDAMYWYRQDPGQGLRLIYYSQIVNDFQKGDIAEGYSVSREKKESFPLTVTSAQKNPTAFYLCASGYFGGNYGYTFGSGTRLTVV.